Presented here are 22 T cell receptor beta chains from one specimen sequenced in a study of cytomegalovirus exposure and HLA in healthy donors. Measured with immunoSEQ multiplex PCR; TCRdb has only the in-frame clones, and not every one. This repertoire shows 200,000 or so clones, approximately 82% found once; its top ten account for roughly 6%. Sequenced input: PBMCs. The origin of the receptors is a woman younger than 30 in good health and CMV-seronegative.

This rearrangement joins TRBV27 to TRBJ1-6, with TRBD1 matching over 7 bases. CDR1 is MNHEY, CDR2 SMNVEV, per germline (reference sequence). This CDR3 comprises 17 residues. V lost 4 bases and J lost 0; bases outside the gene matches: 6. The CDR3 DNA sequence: TGTGCCAGCAGTTGGGGTCAGGGGGGCTCCTATAATTCACCCCTCCACTTT. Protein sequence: CASSWGQGGSYNSPLHF.

The CDR3 DNA sequence: TGTGCCAGCAGCTTTCGAAGGGACAGGGGGAACACTGAAGCTTTCTTT. Its protein is CASSFRRDRGNTEAFF. The chain combines TRBV11-2 with TRBJ1-1; 10 nucleotides align to TRBD1. CDR1 SGHAT and CDR2 FQNNGV come from the germline V gene. V lost 3 bases to trimming and J lost 1 base; unmatched junction nucleotides: 5. This CDR3 has 16 amino acids.

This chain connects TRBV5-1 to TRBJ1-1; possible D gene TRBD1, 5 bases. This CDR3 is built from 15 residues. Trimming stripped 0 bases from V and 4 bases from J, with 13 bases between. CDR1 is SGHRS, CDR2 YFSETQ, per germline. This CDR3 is CASSLAGRVGTEAFF. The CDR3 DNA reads TGCGCCAGCAGCTTGGCGGGCAGGGTTGGCACTGAAGCTTTCTTT.

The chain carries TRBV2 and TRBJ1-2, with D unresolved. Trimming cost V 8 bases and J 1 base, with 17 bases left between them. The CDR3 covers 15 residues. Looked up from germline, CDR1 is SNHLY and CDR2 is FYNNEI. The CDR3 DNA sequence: TGTGCCAGCGCTGATTCGGTGTGGGGTAACTATGGCTACACCTTC. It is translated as CASADSVWGNYGYTF. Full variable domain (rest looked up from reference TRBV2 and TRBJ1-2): EPEVTQTPSHQVTQMGQEVILRCVPISNHLYFYWYRQILGQKVEFLVSFYNNEISEKSEIFDDQFSVERPDGSNFTLKIRSTKLEDSAMYFCASADSVWGNYGYTFGSGTRLTVV.

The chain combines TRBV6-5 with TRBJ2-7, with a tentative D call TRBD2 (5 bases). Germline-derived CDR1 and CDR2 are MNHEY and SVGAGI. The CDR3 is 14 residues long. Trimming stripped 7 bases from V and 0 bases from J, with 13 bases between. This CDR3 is CASTPSDYSYEQYF. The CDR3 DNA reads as TGTGCCAGCACCCCCAGTGACTACTCCTACGAGCAGTACTTC.

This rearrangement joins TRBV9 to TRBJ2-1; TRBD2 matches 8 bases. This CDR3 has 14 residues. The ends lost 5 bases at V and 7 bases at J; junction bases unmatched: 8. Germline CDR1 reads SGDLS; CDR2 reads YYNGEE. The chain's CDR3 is CASRPAGEGNEQFF. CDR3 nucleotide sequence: TGTGCCAGCAGACCAGCGGGAGAGGGAAATGAGCAGTTCTTC.

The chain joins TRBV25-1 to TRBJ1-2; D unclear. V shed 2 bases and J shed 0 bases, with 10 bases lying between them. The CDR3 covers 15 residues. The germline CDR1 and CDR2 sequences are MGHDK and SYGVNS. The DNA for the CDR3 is TGTGCCAGCAGTGAAGGGCCAGGTCCTAACTATGGCTACACCTTC. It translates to CASSEGPGPNYGYTF.

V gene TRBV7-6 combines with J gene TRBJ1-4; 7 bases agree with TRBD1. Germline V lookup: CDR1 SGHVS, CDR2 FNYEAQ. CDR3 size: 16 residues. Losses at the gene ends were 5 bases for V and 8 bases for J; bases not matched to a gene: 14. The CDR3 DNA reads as TGTGCCAGCAGCCCATTGACAGGGCCTAGGGCAGAAAAACTGTTTTTT. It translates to CASSPLTGPRAEKLFF.

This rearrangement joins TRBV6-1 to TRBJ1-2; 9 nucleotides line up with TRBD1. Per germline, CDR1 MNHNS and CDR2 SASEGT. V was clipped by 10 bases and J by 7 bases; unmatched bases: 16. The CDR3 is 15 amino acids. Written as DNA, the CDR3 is TGTGCCATCAACCTGGGGACAGGGAGGGTAGGTGGCTACACCTTC. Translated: CAINLGTGRVGGYTF.

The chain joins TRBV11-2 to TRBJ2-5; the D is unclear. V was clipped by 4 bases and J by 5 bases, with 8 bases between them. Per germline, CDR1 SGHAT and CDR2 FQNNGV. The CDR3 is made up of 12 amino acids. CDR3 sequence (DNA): TGTGCCAGCAGCTGGTCCGTGGAGACCCAGTACTTC. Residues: CASSWSVETQYF.

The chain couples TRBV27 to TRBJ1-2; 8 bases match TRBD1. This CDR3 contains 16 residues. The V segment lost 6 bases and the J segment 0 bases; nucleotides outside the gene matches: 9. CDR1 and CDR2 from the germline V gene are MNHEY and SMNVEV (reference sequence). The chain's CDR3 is CASSSQRTGTNYGYTF. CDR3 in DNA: TGTGCCAGCAGCTCACAACGGACAGGGACTAACTATGGCTACACCTTC.

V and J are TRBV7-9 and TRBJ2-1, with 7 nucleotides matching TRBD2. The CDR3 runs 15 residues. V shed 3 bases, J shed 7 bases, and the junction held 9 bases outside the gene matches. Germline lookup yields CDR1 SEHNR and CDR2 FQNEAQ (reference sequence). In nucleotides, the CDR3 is TGTGCCAGCAGCTTGGAGCGGGGAAGCGGGAATGAGCAGTTCTTC. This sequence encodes CASSLERGSGNEQFF.

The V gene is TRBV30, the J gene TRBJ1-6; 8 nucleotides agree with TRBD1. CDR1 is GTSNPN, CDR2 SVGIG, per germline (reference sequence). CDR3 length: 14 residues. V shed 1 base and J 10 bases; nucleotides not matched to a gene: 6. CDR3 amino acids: CAWSGGQGYSPLHF. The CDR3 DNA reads TGTGCCTGGAGTGGAGGACAGGGTTACTCACCCCTCCACTTT.

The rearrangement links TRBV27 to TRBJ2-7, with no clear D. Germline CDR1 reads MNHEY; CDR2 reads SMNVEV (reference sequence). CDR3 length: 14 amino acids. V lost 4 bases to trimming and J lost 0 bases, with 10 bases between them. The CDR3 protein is CASSSTSLSYEQYF. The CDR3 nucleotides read TGTGCCAGCAGTTCCACGTCCCTCTCCTACGAGCAGTACTTC.

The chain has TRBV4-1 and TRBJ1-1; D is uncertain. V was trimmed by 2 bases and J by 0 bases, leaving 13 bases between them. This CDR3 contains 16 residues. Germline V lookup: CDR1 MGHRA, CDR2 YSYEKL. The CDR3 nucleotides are TGCGCCAGCAGCCAAACCTGGAGCCAGATGAACACTGAAGCTTTCTTT. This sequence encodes CASSQTWSQMNTEAFF.

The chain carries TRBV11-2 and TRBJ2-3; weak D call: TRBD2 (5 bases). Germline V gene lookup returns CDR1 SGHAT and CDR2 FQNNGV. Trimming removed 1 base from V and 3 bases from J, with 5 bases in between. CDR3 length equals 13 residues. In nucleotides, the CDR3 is TGTGCCAGCAGCTTAGGGACTACAGATACGCAGTATTTT. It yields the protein CASSLGTTDTQYF.

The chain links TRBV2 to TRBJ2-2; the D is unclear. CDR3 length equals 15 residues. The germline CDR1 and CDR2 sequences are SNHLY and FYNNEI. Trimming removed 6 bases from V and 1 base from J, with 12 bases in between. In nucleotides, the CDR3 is TGTGCCAGCAGCGACTCTTCGGTGAACACCGGGGAGCTGTTTTTT. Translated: CASSDSSVNTGELFF.

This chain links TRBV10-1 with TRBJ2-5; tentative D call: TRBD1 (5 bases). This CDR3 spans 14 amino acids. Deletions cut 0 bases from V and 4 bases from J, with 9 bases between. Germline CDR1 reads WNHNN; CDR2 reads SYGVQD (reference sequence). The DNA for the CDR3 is TGCGCCAGCAGTGAGTCCCAGGGCGTAGAGACCCAGTACTTC. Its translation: CASSESQGVETQYF.

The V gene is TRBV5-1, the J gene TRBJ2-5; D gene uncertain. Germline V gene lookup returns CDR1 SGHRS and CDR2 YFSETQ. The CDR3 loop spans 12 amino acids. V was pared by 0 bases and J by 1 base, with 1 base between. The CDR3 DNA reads TGCGCCAGCAGCTTGGCCCAAGAGACCCAGTACTTC. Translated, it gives CASSLAQETQYF.

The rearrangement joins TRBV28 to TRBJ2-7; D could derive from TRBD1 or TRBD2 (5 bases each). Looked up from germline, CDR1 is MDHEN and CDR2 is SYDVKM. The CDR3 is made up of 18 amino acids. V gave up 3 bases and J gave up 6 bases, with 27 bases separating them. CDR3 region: CASSFQGSPGPRAGEQYF. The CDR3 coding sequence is TGTGCCAGCAGTTTTCAGGGCTCACCGGGGCCCAGGGCGGGCGAGCAGTACTTC.

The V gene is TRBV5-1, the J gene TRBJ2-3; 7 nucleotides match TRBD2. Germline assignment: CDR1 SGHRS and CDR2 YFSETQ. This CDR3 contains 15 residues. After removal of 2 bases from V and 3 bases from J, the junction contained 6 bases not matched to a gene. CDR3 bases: TGCGCCAGCAGCTTTGGCGGGAGATCTACAGATACGCAGTATTTT. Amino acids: CASSFGGRSTDTQYF.

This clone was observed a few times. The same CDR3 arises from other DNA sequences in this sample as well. As DNA, the CDR3 is TGTGCCAGCAGTTTATCGAACACCGGGGAGCTGTTTTTT. It yields the protein CASSLSNTGELFF. The chain links TRBV28 to TRBJ2-2; the D is unclear. This CDR3 has 13 residues. Germline V lookup: CDR1 MDHEN, CDR2 SYDVKM. V was shortened by 1 base and J by 0 bases, with 0 bases between the two germline ends.